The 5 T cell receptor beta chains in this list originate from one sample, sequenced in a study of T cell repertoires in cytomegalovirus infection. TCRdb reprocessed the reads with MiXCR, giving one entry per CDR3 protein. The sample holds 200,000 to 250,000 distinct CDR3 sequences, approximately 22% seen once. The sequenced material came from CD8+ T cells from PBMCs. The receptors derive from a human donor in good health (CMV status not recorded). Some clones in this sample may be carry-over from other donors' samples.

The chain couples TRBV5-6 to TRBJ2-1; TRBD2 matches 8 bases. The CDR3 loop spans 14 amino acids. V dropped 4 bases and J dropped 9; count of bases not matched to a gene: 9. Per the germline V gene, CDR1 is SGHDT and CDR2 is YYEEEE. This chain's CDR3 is CASSRSASGREQFF. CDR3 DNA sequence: TGTGCCAGCAGCCGATCGGCTAGCGGGCGTGAGCAGTTCTTC.

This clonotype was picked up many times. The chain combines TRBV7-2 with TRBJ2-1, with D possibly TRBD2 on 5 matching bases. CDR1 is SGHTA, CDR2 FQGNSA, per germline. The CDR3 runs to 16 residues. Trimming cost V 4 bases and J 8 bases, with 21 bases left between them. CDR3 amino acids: CASSSPIGRLADEQFF. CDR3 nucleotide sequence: TGTGCCAGCAGCTCCCCGATAGGGAGACTTGCGGATGAGCAGTTCTTC. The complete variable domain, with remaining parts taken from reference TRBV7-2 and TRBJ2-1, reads GAGVSQSPSNKVTEKGKDVELRCDPISGHTALYWYRQSLGQGLEFLIYFQGNSAPDKSGLPSDRFSAERTGGSVSTLTIQRTQQEDSAVYLCASSSPIGRLADEQFFGPGTRLTVL.

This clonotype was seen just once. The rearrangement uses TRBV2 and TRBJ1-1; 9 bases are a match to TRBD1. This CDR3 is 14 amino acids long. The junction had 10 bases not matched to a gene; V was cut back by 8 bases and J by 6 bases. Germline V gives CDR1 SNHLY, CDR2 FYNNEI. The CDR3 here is CASQSGQGGSEAFF. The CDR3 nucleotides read TGTGCCAGCCAGTCGGGACAGGGAGGTTCTGAAGCTTTCTTT. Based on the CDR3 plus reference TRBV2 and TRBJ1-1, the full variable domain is EPEVTQTPSHQVTQMGQEVILRCVPISNHLYFYWYRQILGQKVEFLVSFYNNEISEKSEIFDDQFSVERPDGSNFTLKIRSTKLEDSAMYFCASQSGQGGSEAFFGQGTRLTVV.

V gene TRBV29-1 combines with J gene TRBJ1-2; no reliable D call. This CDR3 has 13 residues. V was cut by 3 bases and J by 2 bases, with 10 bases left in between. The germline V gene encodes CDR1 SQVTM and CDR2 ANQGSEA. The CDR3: CSVEVGSNYGYTF. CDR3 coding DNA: TGCAGCGTTGAGGTCGGATCAAACTATGGCTACACCTTC.

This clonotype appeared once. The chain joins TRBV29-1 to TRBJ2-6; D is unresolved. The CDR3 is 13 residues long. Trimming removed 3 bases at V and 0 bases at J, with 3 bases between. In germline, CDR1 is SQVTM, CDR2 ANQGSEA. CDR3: CSVEGSGANVLTF. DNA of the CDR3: TGCAGCGTTGAGGGCTCTGGGGCCAACGTCCTGACTTTC.